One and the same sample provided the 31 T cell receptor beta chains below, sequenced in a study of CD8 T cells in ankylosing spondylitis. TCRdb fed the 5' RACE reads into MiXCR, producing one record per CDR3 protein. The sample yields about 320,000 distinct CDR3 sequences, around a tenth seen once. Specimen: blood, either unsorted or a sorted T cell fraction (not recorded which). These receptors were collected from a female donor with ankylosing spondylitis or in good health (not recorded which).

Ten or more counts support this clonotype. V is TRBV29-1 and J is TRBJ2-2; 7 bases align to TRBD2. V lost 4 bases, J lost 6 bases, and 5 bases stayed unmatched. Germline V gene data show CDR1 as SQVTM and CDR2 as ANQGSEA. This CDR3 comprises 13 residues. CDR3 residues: CSVAPSGAGELFF. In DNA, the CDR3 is TGCAGCGTTGCCCCAAGCGGGGCCGGGGAGCTGTTTTTT.

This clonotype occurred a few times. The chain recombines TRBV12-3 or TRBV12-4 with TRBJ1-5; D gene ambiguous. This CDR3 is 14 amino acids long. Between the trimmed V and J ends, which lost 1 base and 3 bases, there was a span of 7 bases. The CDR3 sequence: CASSLGSANQPQHF. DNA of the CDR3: TGTGCCAGCAGTTTAGGGTCGGCCAATCAGCCCCAGCATTTT.

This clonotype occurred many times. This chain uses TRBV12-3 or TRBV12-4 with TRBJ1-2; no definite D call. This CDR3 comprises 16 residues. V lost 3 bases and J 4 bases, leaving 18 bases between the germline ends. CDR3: CASSLRGRELGYGYTF. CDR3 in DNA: TGTGCCAGCAGTTTGCGCGGGAGGGAACTCGGCTATGGCTACACCTTC.

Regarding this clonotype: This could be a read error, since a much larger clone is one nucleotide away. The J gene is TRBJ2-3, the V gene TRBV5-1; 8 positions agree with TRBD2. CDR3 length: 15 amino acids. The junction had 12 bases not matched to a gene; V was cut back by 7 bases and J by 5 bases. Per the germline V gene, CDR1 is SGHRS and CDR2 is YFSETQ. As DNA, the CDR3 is TGCGCCAGCGGCCCACTCGGGGGGGCTGGAGATACGCAGTATTTT. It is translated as CASGPLGGAGDTQYF.

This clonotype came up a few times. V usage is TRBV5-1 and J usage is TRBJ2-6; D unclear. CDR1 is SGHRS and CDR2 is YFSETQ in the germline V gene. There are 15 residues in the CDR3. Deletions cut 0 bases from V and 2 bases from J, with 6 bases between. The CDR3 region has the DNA TGCGCCAGCAGCTTGGCAGTCCCTGGGGCCAACGTCCTGACTTTC. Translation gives CASSLAVPGANVLTF.

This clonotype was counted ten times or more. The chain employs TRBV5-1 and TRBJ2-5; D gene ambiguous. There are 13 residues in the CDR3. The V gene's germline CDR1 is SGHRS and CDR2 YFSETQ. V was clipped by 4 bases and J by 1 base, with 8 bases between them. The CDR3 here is CASSTHFQETQYF. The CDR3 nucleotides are TGCGCCAGCAGCACTCACTTCCAAGAGACCCAGTACTTC.

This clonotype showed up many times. CDR3 DNA sequence: TGTGCCCCCCCAGGGGAGTTTGGCTACGAGCAGTACTTC. Translated: CAPPGEFGYEQYF. The chain combines TRBV6-1 with TRBJ2-7; D is perhaps TRBD1 (6 bases). The V and J ends lost 11 bases and 3 bases respectively, with 17 bases between them. Germline loops: CDR1 MNHNS, CDR2 SASEGT. CDR3 length: 13 residues.

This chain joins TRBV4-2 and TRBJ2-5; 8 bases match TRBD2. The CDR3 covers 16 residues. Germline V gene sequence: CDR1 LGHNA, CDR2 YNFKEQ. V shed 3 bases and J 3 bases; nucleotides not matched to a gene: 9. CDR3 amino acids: CASSHAGAGEEETQYF. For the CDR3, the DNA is TGTGCCAGCAGCCATGCTGGAGCGGGAGAGGAAGAGACCCAGTACTTC.

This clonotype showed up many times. The CDR3 loop is CASSPSAGVEATQYF. CDR3 nucleotides: TGCGCCAGCAGCCCAAGCGCGGGTGTCGAGGCTACGCAGTATTTT. The chain combines TRBV5-1 with TRBJ2-3; D may be TRBD2 (5 bases). The CDR3 runs to 15 residues. The germline V gene has CDR1 SGHRS and CDR2 YFSETQ. The ends were cut back, 4 bases at V and 8 bases at J, with 20 bases in the middle.

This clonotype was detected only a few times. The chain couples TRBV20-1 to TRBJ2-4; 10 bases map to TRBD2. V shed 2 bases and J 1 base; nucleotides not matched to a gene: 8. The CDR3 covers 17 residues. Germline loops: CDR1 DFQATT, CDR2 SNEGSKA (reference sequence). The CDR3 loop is CSARRASGSGAKNIQYF. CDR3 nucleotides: TGCAGTGCTAGAAGGGCTAGCGGGAGTGGGGCCAAAAACATTCAGTACTTC.

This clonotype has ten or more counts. The CDR3 DNA is TGTGCCAGCAGCGGGGGGCAGATTAGCAATCAGCCCCAGCATTTT. This translates into CASSGGQISNQPQHF. The chain uses TRBV12-3 or TRBV12-4 and TRBJ1-5; weak D call: TRBD1 (6 bases). The length of the CDR3 is 15 residues. Between the trimmed V and J ends, which lost 6 bases and 0 bases, there was a span of 12 bases.

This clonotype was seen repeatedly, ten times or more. DNA of the CDR3: TGCAGTGCTAGTTGGGCAGGGCACCCTGTGAACACTGAAGCTTTCTTT. Translated, it gives CSASWAGHPVNTEAFF. The chain joins TRBV20-1 to TRBJ1-1, with D perhaps matching TRBD1 (5 bases). The CDR3 runs to 16 residues. Germline CDR1 and CDR2: DFQATT and SNEGSKA (reference sequence). V shed 3 bases and J shed 0 bases, with 17 bases lying between them.

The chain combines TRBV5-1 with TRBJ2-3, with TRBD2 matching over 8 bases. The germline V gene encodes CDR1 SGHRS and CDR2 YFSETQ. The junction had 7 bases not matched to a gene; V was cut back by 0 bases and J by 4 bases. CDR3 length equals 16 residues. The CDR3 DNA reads TGCGCCAGCAGCTTGGGGTCAACTAGCGGAGCAGATACGCAGTATTTT. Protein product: CASSLGSTSGADTQYF.

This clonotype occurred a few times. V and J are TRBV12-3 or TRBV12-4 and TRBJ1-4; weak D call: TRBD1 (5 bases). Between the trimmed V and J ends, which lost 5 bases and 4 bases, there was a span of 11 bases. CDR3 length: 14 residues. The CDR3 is CASSPGGINEKLFF. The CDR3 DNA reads TGTGCCAGCAGTCCTGGGGGGATTAATGAAAAACTGTTTTTT.

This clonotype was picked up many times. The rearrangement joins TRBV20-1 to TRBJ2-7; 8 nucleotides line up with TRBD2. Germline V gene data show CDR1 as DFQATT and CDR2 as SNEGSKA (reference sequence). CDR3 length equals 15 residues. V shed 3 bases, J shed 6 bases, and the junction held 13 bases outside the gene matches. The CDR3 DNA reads TGCAGTGCTAGTTTCGGTAGCGGGGTTCGCGGCGAGCAGTACTTC. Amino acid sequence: CSASFGSGVRGEQYF.

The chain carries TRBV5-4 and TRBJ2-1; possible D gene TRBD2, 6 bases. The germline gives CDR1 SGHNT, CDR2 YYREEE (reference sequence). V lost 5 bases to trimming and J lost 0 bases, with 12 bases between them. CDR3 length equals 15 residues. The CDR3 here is CASRRDSGSYNEQFF. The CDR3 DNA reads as TGTGCCAGCAGGCGGGACTCGGGCTCCTACAATGAGCAGTTCTTC.

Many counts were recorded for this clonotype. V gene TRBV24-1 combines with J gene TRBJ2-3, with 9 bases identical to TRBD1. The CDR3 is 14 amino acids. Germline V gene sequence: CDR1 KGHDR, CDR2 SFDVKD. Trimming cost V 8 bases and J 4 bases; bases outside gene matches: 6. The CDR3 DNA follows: TGTGCCACCAACGGCAGGACAGGGGCAGATACGCAGTATTTT. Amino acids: CATNGRTGADTQYF.

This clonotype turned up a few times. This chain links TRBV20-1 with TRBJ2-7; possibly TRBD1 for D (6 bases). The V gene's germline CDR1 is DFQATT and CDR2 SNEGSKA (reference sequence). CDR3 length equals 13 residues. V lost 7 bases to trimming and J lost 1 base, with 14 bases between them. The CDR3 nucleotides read TGCAGTGTGCCAGGGGTGATGTCCTACGAGCAGTACTTC. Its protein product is CSVPGVMSYEQYF.

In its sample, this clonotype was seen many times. The CDR3 DNA sequence: TGTGCCAGCAGTTTCTCAGGGAATGGACAGCCCCAGCATTTT. This codes for CASSFSGNGQPQHF. This chain uses TRBV12-3 or TRBV12-4 with TRBJ1-5; a weak D match, TRBD1 (5 bases). CDR3 size: 14 residues. V dropped 3 bases and J dropped 7 bases, with 13 bases sitting between them.

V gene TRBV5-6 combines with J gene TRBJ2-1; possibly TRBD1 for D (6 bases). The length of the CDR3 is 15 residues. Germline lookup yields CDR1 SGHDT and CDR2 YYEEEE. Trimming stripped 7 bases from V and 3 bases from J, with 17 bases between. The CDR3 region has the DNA TGTGCCAGCGTCGCCAACAGGGAGTACTACAATGAGCAGTTCTTC. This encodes CASVANREYYNEQFF.

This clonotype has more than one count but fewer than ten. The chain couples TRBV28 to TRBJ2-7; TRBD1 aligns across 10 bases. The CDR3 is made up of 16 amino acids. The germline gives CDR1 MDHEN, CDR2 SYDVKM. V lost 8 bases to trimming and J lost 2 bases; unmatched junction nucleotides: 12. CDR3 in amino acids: CASGQIGTGDAYEQYF. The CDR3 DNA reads TGTGCCAGCGGACAAATCGGGACAGGGGACGCCTACGAGCAGTACTTC.

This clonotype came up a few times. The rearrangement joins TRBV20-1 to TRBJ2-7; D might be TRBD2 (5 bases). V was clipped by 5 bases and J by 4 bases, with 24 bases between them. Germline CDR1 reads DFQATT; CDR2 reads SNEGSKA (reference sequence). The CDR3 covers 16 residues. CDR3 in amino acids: CSALDDGEGSGYEQYF. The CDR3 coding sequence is TGCAGTGCTCTCGACGATGGGGAAGGATCGGGATACGAGCAGTACTTC.

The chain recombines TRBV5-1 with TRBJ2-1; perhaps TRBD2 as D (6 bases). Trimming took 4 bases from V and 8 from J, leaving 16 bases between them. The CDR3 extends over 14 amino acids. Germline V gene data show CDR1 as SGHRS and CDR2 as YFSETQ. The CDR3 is CASSPSGTRHEQFF. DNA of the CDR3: TGCGCCAGCAGCCCCTCCGGGACTCGCCATGAGCAGTTCTTC.

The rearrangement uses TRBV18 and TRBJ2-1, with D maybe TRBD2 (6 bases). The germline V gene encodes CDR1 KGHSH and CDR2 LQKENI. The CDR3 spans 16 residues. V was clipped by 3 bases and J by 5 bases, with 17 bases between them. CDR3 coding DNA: TGTGCCAGCTCACCCTCGGAGGGAGCAGGGAACAATGAGCAGTTCTTC. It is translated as CASSPSEGAGNNEQFF.

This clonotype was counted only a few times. CDR3 coding DNA: TGTGCCAGCAGCTTAGATAGGGGCTTTAGCACAGATACGCAGTATTTT. Translation gives CASSLDRGFSTDTQYF. The chain employs TRBV7-2 and TRBJ2-3; D perhaps matches TRBD1 (5 bases). Between the trimmed V and J ends, which lost 1 base and 0 bases, there was a span of 11 bases. This CDR3 spans 16 amino acids. Germline V gives CDR1 SGHTA, CDR2 FQGNSA.

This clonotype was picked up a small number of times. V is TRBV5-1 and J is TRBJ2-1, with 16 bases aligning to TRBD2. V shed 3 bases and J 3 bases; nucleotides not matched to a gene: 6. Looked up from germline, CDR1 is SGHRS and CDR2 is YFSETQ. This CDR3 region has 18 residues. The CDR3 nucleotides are TGCGCCAGCAGCTGGGGACTAGCGGGAGGGGGGGACTACAATGAGCAGTTCTTC. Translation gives CASSWGLAGGGDYNEQFF.

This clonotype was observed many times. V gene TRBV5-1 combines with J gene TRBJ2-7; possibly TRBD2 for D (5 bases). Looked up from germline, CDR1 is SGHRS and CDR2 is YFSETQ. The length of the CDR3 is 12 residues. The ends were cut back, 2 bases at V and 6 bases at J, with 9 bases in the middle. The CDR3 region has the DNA TGCGCCAGCAGCTTTGAGGGCAGCGAGCAGTACTTC. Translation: CASSFEGSEQYF.

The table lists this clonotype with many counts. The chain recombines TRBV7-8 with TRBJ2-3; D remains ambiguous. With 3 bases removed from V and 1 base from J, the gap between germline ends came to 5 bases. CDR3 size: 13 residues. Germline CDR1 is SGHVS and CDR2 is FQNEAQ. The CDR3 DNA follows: TGTGCCAGCAGCTTTCTGGGCACAGATACGCAGTATTTT. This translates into CASSFLGTDTQYF.

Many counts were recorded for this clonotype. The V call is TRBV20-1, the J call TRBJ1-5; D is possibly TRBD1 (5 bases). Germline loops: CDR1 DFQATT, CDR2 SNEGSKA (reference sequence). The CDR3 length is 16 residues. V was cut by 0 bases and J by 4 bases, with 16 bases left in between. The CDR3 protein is CSARDSQGRRNQPQHF. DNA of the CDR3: TGCAGTGCTAGAGATTCTCAGGGAAGGCGGAATCAGCCCCAGCATTTT.

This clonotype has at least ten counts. The chain's CDR3 is CASSAGGRVYGEQFF. DNA of the CDR3: TGTGCCAGCAGTGCGGGCGGGAGGGTGTACGGTGAGCAGTTCTTC. The J gene is TRBJ2-1, the V gene TRBV25-1; 9 positions agree with TRBD2. V shed 4 bases and J 9 bases; nucleotides not matched to a gene: 10. The CDR3 has 15 amino acids. The germline gives CDR1 MGHDK, CDR2 SYGVNS.

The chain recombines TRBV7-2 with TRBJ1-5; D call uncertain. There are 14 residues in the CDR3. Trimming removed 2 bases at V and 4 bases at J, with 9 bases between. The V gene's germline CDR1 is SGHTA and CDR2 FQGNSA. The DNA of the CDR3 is TGTGCCAGCAGCTTAAAGGGCGAGAATCAGCCCCAGCATTTT. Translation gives CASSLKGENQPQHF.